This TCR beta chain comes out of a study of blood T cell repertoires in COVID-19. The J segment lost 4 bases and the V segment lost 0 bases, leaving 5 bases of the junction unmatched. Germline-derived CDR1 and CDR2 are WSHSY and SAAADI. The CDR3 is 15 amino acids. Libraries were prepared by immunoSEQ multiplex PCR; TCRdb keeps only in-frame clonotypes and omits some of them. The table shows over 300,000 clones, with 85% to 90% occurring only once. Material for sequencing was PBMCs or T cells enriched from blood (not recorded which). The source is a woman between 18 and 29 years old who had recovered from COVID-19. V and J are TRBV10-2 and TRBJ1-2; 7 bases fit TRBD1. The CDR3 is CASSESSRGLYGYTF. The CDR3 DNA reads TGCGCCAGCAGTGAGTCGAGTAGGGGGCTCTATGGCTACACCTTC.